The 25 T cell receptor beta chains given below trace back to one sample, sequenced in a study of control samples from healthy donors and cancer patients. The protocol was immunoSEQ multiplex PCR, while the TCRdb copy is restricted to in-frame clones and leaves out a portion. The sample has 100,000 to 150,000 clones; 80% to 95% are singletons. Sequenced input: blood. Every receptor here comes from a man younger than 30 in good health.

In its sample, this clone was seen a few times. This chain connects TRBV6-1 to TRBJ2-3; possibly TRBD1 or TRBD2 for D (7 bases each). Germline CDR1 and CDR2: MNHNS and SASEGT. The CDR3 has 14 residues. V was cut by 3 bases and J by 10 bases, with 17 bases left in between. The CDR3 bases are TGTGCCAGCAGTGACAGGGGGGGGCGGCGTGCGCAGTATTTT. Its protein product is CASSDRGGRRAQYF.

Comments on this clone: Other DNA variants within this sample encode the same CDR3. This chain links TRBV5-4 with TRBJ2-7; TRBD1 aligns across 9 bases. Unmatched junction bases numbered 2, after V lost 2 bases and J lost 2 bases. Germline lookup yields CDR1 SGHNT and CDR2 YYREEE (reference sequence). The CDR3 is 14 residues long. The CDR3 protein is CASSFDRGAYEQYF. CDR3 DNA sequence: TGTGCCAGCAGCTTTGACAGGGGGGCCTACGAGCAGTACTTC.

The V call is TRBV5-5, the J call TRBJ1-1, with no clear D. The CDR3 length is 14 residues. From germline, CDR1 is SGHKS and CDR2 YYEKEE (reference sequence). Trimming left V 0 bases short and J 5 bases short, with 11 bases between. The CDR3 spells CASSLERRGTEAFF. The CDR3 DNA sequence: TGTGCCAGCAGCTTGGAGAGGAGAGGTACTGAAGCTTTCTTT.

V is TRBV5-1 and J is TRBJ1-1; D remains ambiguous. In germline, CDR1 is SGHRS, CDR2 YFSETQ. There are 15 residues in the CDR3. V shed 1 base and J shed 2 bases, with 12 bases lying between them. The CDR3 is CASSLSMWINTEAFF. CDR3 sequence (DNA): TGCGCCAGCAGCTTGTCAATGTGGATTAACACTGAAGCTTTCTTT.

CDR3 amino acids: CASSSPSYEQYF. As DNA, the CDR3 is TGTGCCAGCAGTTCGCCGTCCTACGAGCAGTACTTC. V is TRBV27 and J is TRBJ2-7; D remains unclear. The CDR3 loop spans 12 amino acids. Trimming stripped 4 bases from V and 1 base from J, with 5 bases between. Germline V gene lookup returns CDR1 MNHEY and CDR2 SMNVEV (reference sequence).

The rearrangement joins TRBV6-5 to TRBJ1-2; no firm D call. The CDR3 totals 13 residues. Between the trimmed V and J ends, which lost 0 bases and 7 bases, there was a span of 9 bases. Germline CDR1 and CDR2: MNHEY and SVGAGI. The CDR3: CASSYSGIRGYTF. The CDR3 DNA is TGTGCCAGCAGTTACTCAGGGATCCGTGGCTACACCTTC.

The V and J genes are TRBV3-1 (or the pseudogene TRBV3-2) and TRBJ2-7; 10 nucleotides agree with TRBD2. Per germline, CDR1 LGHDT and CDR2 YNNKEL (reference sequence). V was pared by 4 bases and J by 2 bases, with 11 bases of the junction left unmatched. CDR3 length: 17 amino acids. This CDR3 reads CASSPELGTSDPYEQYF. DNA for the CDR3: TGTGCCAGCAGCCCTGAACTAGGGACTAGCGACCCCTACGAGCAGTACTTC.

This chain joins TRBV5-6 and TRBJ1-5, with D tentatively TRBD1 (6 bases). Per the germline V gene, CDR1 is SGHDT and CDR2 is YYEEEE. Trimming shortened V by 1 base and J by 4 bases, and 12 bases separated the two germline ends. There are 15 residues in the CDR3. CDR3 protein: CASSLSGAGNQPQHF. The CDR3 DNA reads as TGTGCCAGCAGCTTGTCGGGGGCTGGAAATCAGCCCCAGCATTTT.

This chain links TRBV2 with TRBJ2-7; 7 bases map to TRBD1. CDR1 SNHLY and CDR2 FYNNEI come from the germline V gene. After removal of 9 bases from V and 2 bases from J, the junction contained 1 base not matched to a gene. There are 11 residues in the CDR3. This CDR3 is CARGQAYEQYF. The CDR3 region has the DNA TGTGCCAGAGGACAGGCCTACGAGCAGTACTTC. Combining the CDR3 with reference TRBV2 and TRBJ2-7 gives the whole variable domain EPEVTQTPSHQVTQMGQEVILRCVPISNHLYFYWYRQILGQKVEFLVSFYNNEISEKSEIFDDQFSVERPDGSNFTLKIRSTKLEDSAMYFCARGQAYEQYFGPGTRLTVT.

This clone was found once. The chain couples TRBV29-1 to TRBJ2-3; D uncertain. Germline V gene sequence: CDR1 SQVTM, CDR2 ANQGSEA. The V end lost 3 bases, the J end lost 0 bases, and 7 bases lay between the germline ends. CDR3 size: 13 residues. In DNA form, the CDR3 reads TGCAGCGTTGATCACGGTAGCACAGATACGCAGTATTTT. The encoded protein is CSVDHGSTDTQYF.

Here the CDR3 reads CASSLKRYLGGTDTQYF. The CDR3 DNA sequence: TGTGCCAGCAGCCTTAAGCGGTATTTAGGTGGCACAGATACGCAGTATTTT. The chain links TRBV14 to TRBJ2-3; possibly TRBD2 for D (5 bases). The CDR3 has 17 residues. The germline CDR1 and CDR2 sequences are SGHDN and FVKESK. V lost 4 bases to trimming and J lost 1 base, with 18 bases between them.

The DNA of the CDR3 is TGTGCCTGGAGTGTCGACAGGTTCAATAGGAACACTGAAGCTTTCTTT. Translation: CAWSVDRFNRNTEAFF. V usage is TRBV30 and J usage is TRBJ1-1; possible D gene TRBD1, 6 bases. The CDR3 totals 16 residues. Germline values: CDR1 GTSNPN, CDR2 SVGIG (reference sequence). V was clipped by 0 bases and J by 1 base, with 15 bases between them.

This clone was recorded only once. The chain carries TRBV7-6 and TRBJ1-5, with TRBD1 identical over 10 bases. The CDR3 is 17 residues long. Per germline, CDR1 SGHVS and CDR2 FNYEAQ. V gave up 0 bases and J gave up 6 bases; unmatched junction bases: 8. CDR3 amino acids: CASSLAPMTGGIQPQHF. Here the CDR3 DNA reads TGTGCCAGCAGCTTAGCACCCATGACAGGGGGCATTCAGCCCCAGCATTTT. Full variable domain (outside the CDR3, taken from reference TRBV7-6 and TRBJ1-5): GAGVSQSPRYKVTKRGQDVALRCDPISGHVSLYWYRQALGQGPEFLTYFNYEAQQDKSGLPNDRFSAERPEGSISTLTIQRTEQRDSAMYRCASSLAPMTGGIQPQHFGDGTRLSIL.

This rearrangement joins TRBV30 to TRBJ1-6, with a tentative D call TRBD1 (5 bases). The CDR3 sequence is 13 residues long. The V gene lost 1 base and the J gene lost 9 bases, with 10 bases spanning the gap. Germline assignment: CDR1 GTSNPN and CDR2 SVGIG (reference sequence). The CDR3 DNA reads TGTGCCTGGAGTGAGGGCAGGGCTTCACCCCTCCACTTT. Translated: CAWSEGRASPLHF.

This clone showed up just a few times. This rearrangement joins TRBV7-9 to TRBJ1-2; TRBD1 is a possible D gene (6 bases). Germline values: CDR1 SEHNR, CDR2 FQNEAQ (reference sequence). The CDR3 is 14 residues long. V shed 2 bases and J shed 0 bases, with 7 bases lying between them. This CDR3 reads CASSLRDTNYGYTF. CDR3 nucleotide sequence: TGTGCCAGCAGCTTACGGGACACTAACTATGGCTACACCTTC.

To note about this clone: At one boundary the junction diverges from the germline segment, which might be a read error. The CDR3 DNA is TGTGCCAGCAGCGAAGAGGGGGGTCGGGAAAAACTGTTTTTT. This translates into CASSEEGGREKLFF. The V call is TRBV3-1 (or the pseudogene TRBV3-2), the J call TRBJ1-4; D may be TRBD1 (6 bases). The length of the CDR3 is 14 residues. CDR1 and CDR2 from the germline V gene are LGHDT and YNNKEL (reference sequence).

This clone showed up just a few times. V usage is TRBV18 and J usage is TRBJ1-2; D is ambiguous. CDR1 and CDR2 from the germline V gene are KGHSH and LQKENI. Between the trimmed V and J ends, which lost 0 bases and 4 bases, there was a span of 15 bases. The CDR3 has 16 amino acids. The CDR3 loop reads CASSPPFLNSVYGYTF. The CDR3 region has the DNA TGTGCCAGCTCACCACCCTTCCTAAACAGCGTCTATGGCTACACCTTC.

The chain has TRBV27 and TRBJ1-4, with no clear D. Trimming took off 6 bases at V and 5 bases at J, with 7 bases between the two ends. CDR3 size: 12 residues. CDR1 MNHEY and CDR2 SMNVEV come from the germline V gene (reference sequence). In nucleotides, the CDR3 is TGTGCCAGCAGGGCGGGAAATGAAAAACTGTTTTTT. It yields the protein CASRAGNEKLFF. Based on the CDR3 plus reference TRBV27 and TRBJ1-4, the full variable domain is EAQVTQNPRYLITVTGKKLTVTCSQNMNHEYMSWYRQDPGLGLRQIYYSMNVEVTDKGDVPEGYKVSRKEKRNFPLILESPSPNQTSLYFCASRAGNEKLFFGSGTQLSVL.

V and J are TRBV5-1 and TRBJ1-1; D gene uncertain. Germline CDR1 SGHRS, CDR2 YFSETQ. V was cut by 4 bases and J by 5 bases, with 15 bases left in between. There are 14 residues in the CDR3. The CDR3 sequence is CASSPQPSGTEAFF. The DNA of the CDR3 is TGCGCCAGCAGCCCCCAGCCGTCTGGGACTGAAGCTTTCTTT.

The V and J genes are TRBV7-2 and TRBJ1-2; a possible D gene is TRBD1 (5 bases). This CDR3 comprises 15 residues. V lost 5 bases and J 4 bases, leaving 17 bases between the germline ends. In germline, CDR1 is SGHTA, CDR2 FQGNSA. The CDR3 sequence: CASSPIGGAAYGYTF. The CDR3 DNA reads as TGTGCCAGCAGCCCCATTGGGGGAGCAGCCTATGGCTACACCTTC.

The chain has TRBV30 and TRBJ1-6; no clear D gene. There are 14 residues in the CDR3. The germline gives CDR1 GTSNPN, CDR2 SVGIG (reference sequence). Deletions cut 0 bases from V and 7 bases from J, with 10 bases between. CDR3 in DNA: TGTGCCTGGAGTGTACGCCGAAGAAATTCACCCCTCCACTTT. Its protein product is CAWSVRRRNSPLHF.

This clone was detected only once. The chain has TRBV5-1 and TRBJ2-2, with TRBD1 as a possible D gene (5 bases). Germline CDR1 and CDR2: SGHRS and YFSETQ. The CDR3 length is 14 residues. V lost 4 bases, J lost 2 bases, and 9 bases lay in between. CDR3 nucleotides: TGCGCCAGCAGCCTGACAGAAAACACCGGGGAGCTGTTTTTT. Amino acids: CASSLTENTGELFF.

The rearrangement joins TRBV5-4 to TRBJ2-7; TRBD1 matches 9 bases. Trimming took 3 bases from V and 2 from J; bases not matched to a gene: 6. The CDR3 runs 15 residues. The germline V gene has CDR1 SGHNT and CDR2 YYREEE (reference sequence). CDR3 loop: CASSSAGTGTYEQYF. For the CDR3, the DNA is TGTGCCAGCAGCTCCGCCGGGACAGGGACCTACGAGCAGTACTTC.

The CDR3, as DNA: TGTGCCAGCAGCTTCTCGATCGGGGGGAGATACACTGAAGCTTTCTTT. It is translated as CASSFSIGGRYTEAFF. The V and J genes are TRBV5-6 and TRBJ1-1; D perhaps matches TRBD1 (5 bases). V lost 2 bases and J 3 bases, leaving 17 bases between the germline ends. Per the germline V gene, CDR1 is SGHDT and CDR2 is YYEEEE. The CDR3 is 16 amino acids. The full variable domain, in which reference TRBV5-6 and TRBJ1-1 provide the parts outside the CDR3, is DAGVTQSPTHLIKTRGQQVTLRCSPKSGHDTVSWYQQALGQGPQFIFQYYEEEERQRGNFPDRFSGHQFPNYSSELNVNALLLGDSALYLCASSFSIGGRYTEAFFGQGTRLTVV.

As concerns this clone: This same CDR3 is encoded by further DNA sequences in the sample. The chain carries TRBV30 and TRBJ2-7; no clear D. V lost 0 bases to trimming and J lost 1 base, with 7 bases between them. Looked up from germline, CDR1 is GTSNPN and CDR2 is SVGIG (reference sequence). The CDR3 loop spans 13 amino acids. The CDR3 region has the DNA TGTGCCTGGAGTGTACGGTATTCCTACGAGCAGTACTTC. This codes for CAWSVRYSYEQYF.